Included here is one T cell receptor (beta chain) sequence, with context. What it recognizes is unknown. The sample originates from a study of graft-versus-host responses after intestinal transplantation. As for the study in general: Anti-thymocyte globulin induction was given to all recipients, followed by tacrolimus and steroids for two to four years. Findings and caveats of the study: Across patients carrying graft-donor T cell macrochimerism, allografts held high graft-versus-host to host-versus-graft clonal ratios. Peak GvH clone levels in circulation were associated with early post-transplant HvG declines. Recipient marrow showed GvH clones, some seen first in ileum or blood.

Profiled with immunoSEQ multiplex PCR; TCRdb holds only in-frame clones, not every one. The sample consists of tens of thousands of clones, less than 90% of them appearing once. With 4 bases removed from V and 4 bases from J, the gap between germline ends came to 15 bases. Looked up from germline, CDR1 is SGDLS and CDR2 is YYNGEE. The CDR3 is 15 residues long. This sample comprised unstimulated CD4+ T cells sorted from spleen or lymph node cells, obtained before transplant. This chain joins TRBV9 and TRBJ1-5; a weak D match, TRBD1 (5 bases). This clonotype originated in a human donor who was the organ donor for an intestinal transplant. Here the CDR3 DNA reads TGTGCCAGCAGCCGGGCATCAGGGTGGAATCAGCCCCAGCATTTT. Translation: CASSRASGWNQPQHF.